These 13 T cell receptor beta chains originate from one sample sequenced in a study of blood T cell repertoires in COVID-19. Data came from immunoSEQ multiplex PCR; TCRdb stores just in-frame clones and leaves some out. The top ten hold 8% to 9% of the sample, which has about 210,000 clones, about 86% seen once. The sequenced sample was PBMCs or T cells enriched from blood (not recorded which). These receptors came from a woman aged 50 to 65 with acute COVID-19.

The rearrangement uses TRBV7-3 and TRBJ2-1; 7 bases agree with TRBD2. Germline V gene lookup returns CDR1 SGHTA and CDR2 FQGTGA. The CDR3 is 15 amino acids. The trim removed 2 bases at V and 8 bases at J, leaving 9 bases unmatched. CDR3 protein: CASSLLAGDLYEQFF. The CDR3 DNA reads TGTGCCAGCAGCTTACTGGCGGGAGACCTCTATGAGCAGTTCTTC.

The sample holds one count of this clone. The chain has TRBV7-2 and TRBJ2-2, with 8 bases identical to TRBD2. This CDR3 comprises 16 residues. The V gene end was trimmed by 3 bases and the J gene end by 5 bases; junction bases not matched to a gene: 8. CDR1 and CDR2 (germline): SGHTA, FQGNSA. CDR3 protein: CASSFGVAGWTGELFF. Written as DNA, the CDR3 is TGTGCCAGCAGCTTCGGAGTAGCGGGGTGGACCGGGGAGCTGTTTTTT.

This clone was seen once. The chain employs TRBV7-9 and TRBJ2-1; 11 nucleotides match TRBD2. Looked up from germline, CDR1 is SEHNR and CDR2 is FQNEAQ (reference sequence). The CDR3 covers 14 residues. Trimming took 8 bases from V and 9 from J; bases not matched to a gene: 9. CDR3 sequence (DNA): TGTGCCAGCCTCGATAGCGGGGGGGCCGGTGAGCAGTTCTTC. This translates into CASLDSGGAGEQFF.

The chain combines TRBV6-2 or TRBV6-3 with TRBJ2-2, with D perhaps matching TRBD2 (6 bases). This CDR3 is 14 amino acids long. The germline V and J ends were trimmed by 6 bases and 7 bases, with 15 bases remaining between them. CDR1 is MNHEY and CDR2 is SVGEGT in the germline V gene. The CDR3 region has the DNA TGTGCCAGCAGCCCTAGCGTTATAGGCGGGGAGCTGTTTTTT. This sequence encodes CASSPSVIGGELFF.

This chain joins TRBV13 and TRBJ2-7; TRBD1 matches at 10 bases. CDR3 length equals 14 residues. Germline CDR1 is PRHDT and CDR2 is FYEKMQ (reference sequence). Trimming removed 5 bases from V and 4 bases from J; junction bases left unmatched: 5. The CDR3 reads CASSPRGQGYEQYF. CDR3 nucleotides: TGTGCCAGCAGCCCGAGGGGACAGGGGTACGAGCAGTACTTC. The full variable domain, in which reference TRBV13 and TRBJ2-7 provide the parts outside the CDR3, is AAGVIQSPRHLIKEKRETATLKCYPIPRHDTVYWYQQGPGQDPQFLISFYEKMQSDKGSIPDRFSAQQFSDYHSELNMSSLELGDSALYFCASSPRGQGYEQYFGPGTRLTVT.

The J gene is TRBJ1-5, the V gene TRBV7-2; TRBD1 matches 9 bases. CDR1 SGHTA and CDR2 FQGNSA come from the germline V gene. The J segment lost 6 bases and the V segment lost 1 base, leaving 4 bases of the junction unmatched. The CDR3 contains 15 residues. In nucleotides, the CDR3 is TGTGCCAGCAGCTTAGTGAGGACAGGGGTTCAGCCCCAGCATTTT. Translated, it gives CASSLVRTGVQPQHF.

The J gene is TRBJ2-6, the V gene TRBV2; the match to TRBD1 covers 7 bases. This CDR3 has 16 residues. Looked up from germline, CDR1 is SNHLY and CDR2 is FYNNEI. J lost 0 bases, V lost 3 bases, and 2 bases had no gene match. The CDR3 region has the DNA TGTGCCAGCAGTGAGGGACAGAACTCTGGGGCCAACGTCCTGACTTTC. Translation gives CASSEGQNSGANVLTF.

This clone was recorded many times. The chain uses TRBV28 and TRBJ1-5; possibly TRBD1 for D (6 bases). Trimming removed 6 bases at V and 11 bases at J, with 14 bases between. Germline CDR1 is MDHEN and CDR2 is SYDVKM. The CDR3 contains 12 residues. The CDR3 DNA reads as TGTGCCAGCAGCTCAGGGGTCGGTGCCCAGCATTTT. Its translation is CASSSGVGAQHF. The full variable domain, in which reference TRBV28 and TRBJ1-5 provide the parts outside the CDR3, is DVKVTQSSRYLVKRTGEKVFLECVQDMDHENMFWYRQDPGLGLRLIYFSYDVKMKEKGDIPEGYSVSREKKERFSLILESASTNQTSMYLCASSSGVGAQHFGDGTRLSIL.

The CDR3 DNA reads as TGTGCCAGCTCACAAACTACGGGAAATCAGCCCCAGCATTTT. As protein: CASSQTTGNQPQHF. The rearrangement uses TRBV18 and TRBJ1-5; D remains ambiguous. V was pared by 4 bases and J by 4 bases, with 11 bases between. CDR1 is KGHSH, CDR2 LQKENI, per germline. This CDR3 has 14 amino acids.

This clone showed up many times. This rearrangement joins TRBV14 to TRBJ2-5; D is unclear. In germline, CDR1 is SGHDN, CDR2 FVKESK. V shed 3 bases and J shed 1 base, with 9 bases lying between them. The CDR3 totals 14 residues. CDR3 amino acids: CASSQQIGQETQYF. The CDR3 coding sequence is TGTGCCAGCAGCCAGCAGATTGGCCAAGAGACCCAGTACTTC.

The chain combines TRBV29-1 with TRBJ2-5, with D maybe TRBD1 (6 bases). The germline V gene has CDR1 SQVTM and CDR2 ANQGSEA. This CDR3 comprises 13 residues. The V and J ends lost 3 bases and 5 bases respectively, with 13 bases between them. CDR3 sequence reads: CSVDQGRRETQYF. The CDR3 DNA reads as TGCAGCGTTGATCAGGGGCGAAGGGAGACCCAGTACTTC. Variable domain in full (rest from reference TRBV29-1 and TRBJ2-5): SAVISQKPSRDICQRGTSLTIQCQVDSQVTMMFWYRQQPGQSLTLIATANQGSEATYESGFVIDKFPISRPNLTFSTLTVSNMSPEDSSIYLCSVDQGRRETQYFGPGTRLLVL.

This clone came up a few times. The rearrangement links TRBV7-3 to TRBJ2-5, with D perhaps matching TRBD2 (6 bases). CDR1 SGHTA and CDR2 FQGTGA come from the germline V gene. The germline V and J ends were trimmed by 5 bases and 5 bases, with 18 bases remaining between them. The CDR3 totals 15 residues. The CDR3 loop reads CASSPGRQSRETQYF. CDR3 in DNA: TGTGCCAGCAGCCCTGGGAGGCAGTCACGCGAGACCCAGTACTTC. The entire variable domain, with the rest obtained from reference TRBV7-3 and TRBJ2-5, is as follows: GAGVSQTPSNKVTEKGKYVELRCDPISGHTALYWYRQSLGQGPEFLIYFQGTGAADDSGLPNDRFFAVRPEGSVSTLKIQRTERGDSAVYLCASSPGRQSRETQYFGPGTRLLVL.

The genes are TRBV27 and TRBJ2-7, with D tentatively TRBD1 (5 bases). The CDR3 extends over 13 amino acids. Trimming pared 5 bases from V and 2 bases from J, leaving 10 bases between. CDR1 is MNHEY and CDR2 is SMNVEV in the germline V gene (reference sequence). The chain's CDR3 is CASSIRQTYEQYF. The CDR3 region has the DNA TGTGCCAGCAGTATTCGACAGACCTACGAGCAGTACTTC.